This T cell receptor (beta chain) originates from a study of graft-versus-host responses after intestinal transplantation. Study overall: Recipients had transplants, and these were multivisceral, liver-intestinal, or isolated intestinal. Anti-thymocyte globulin was used for induction in all recipients, who then took tacrolimus and steroids for about 3 years.

Here immunoSEQ multiplex PCR was the method, and the copy in TCRdb shows in-frame clones only, minus some. Of about 29,000 clones in the sample, roughly 85% were seen once. Note on this clone: Its cognate antigen is unknown.

The CDR3 length is 16 residues. Germline CDR1 is SGHAT and CDR2 is FQNNGV. General study results and limits: Detected in recipient marrow were GvH clones, some of which were first observed in ileum or blood.

The chain combines TRBV11-2 with TRBJ2-5; 9 bases fit TRBD1. The DNA end lines up better with TRBJ2-7; the J call may be wrong. The TCR originated in a human patient who received an intestinal transplant, so some T cells may come from the graft donor. Sequencing used PBMCs, obtained about 420 days after intestinal transplantation. In DNA, the CDR3 is TGTGCCAGCAGCTTAGCGGGGGTGACAGGGGGGCACGAGCAGTACTTC. As protein: CASSLAGVTGGHEQYF.